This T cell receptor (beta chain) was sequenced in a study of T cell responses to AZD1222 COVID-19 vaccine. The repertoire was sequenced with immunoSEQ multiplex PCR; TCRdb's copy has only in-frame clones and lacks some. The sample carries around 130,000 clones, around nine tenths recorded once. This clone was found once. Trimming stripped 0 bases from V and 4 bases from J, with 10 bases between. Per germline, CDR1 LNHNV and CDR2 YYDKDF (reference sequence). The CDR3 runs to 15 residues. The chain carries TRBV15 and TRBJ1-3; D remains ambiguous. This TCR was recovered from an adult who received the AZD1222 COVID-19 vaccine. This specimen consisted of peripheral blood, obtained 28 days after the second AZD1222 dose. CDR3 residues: CATSRDGLRGNTIYF. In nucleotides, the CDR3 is TGTGCCACCAGCAGAGACGGGTTACGAGGAAACACCATATATTTT.